The T cell receptor (beta chain) under discussion was sequenced for a study of cytomegalovirus exposure and HLA in healthy donors. PCR amplification relied on 60 Vbeta primers (plus 13 Jbeta primers). The assay was immunoSEQ multiplex PCR, and TCRdb's table has in-frame clones only and misses some. This table holds some 160,000 clones, about 80% found once. The sequence came from a woman aged 40 to 50 in good health and CMV-seronegative. The sequenced material came from PBMCs.

For the CDR3, the DNA is TGTGCCAGCAGCTTAGTCCTTTCCGAGGGGGCGGGCACTGAAGCTTTCTTT. This codes for CASSLVLSEGAGTEAFF. The chain links TRBV11-2 to TRBJ1-1, with 7 bases that match TRBD1. The CDR3 contains 17 residues. Germline-derived CDR1 and CDR2 are SGHAT and FQNNGV. Trimming cost V 1 base and J 4 bases; bases outside gene matches: 12.